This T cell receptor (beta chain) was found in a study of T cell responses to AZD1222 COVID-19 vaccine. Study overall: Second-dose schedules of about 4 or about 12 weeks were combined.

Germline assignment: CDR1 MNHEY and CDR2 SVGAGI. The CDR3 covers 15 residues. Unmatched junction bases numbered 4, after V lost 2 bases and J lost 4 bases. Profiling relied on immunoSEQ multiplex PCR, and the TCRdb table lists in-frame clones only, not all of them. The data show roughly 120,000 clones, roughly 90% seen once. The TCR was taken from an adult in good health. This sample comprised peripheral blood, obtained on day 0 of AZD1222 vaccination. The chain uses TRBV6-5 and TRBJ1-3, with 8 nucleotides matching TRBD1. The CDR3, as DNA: TGTGCCAGCAGTTACATAACAGGGGGAGGAAACACCATATATTTT. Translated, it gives CASSYITGGGNTIYF.